This TCR beta chain emerged from a study of cytomegalovirus exposure and HLA in healthy donors. V shed 3 bases, J shed 1 base, and the junction held 4 bases outside the gene matches. CDR1 and CDR2 (germline): SEHNR, FQNEAQ (reference sequence). The CDR3 extends over 15 amino acids. This clone was counted only a few times. In the PCR, 60 Vbeta and 13 Jbeta primers were used. The method was immunoSEQ multiplex PCR; TCRdb's version includes in-frame clones alone and lacks a portion of them. The table records over 130,000 clones, around 78% of them present only once. The chain has TRBV7-9 and TRBJ2-3, with 7 bases that match TRBD2. The clonotype was recovered from a woman aged 40 to 49 in good health and CMV-seropositive. Sequencing was carried out using PBMCs. The CDR3 DNA follows: TGTGCCAGCAGCTTTGTGGGAGGGGGCACAGATACGCAGTATTTT. As protein: CASSFVGGGTDTQYF. The full variable domain, completed using reference TRBV7-9 and TRBJ2-3, is DTGVSQNPRHKITKRGQNVTFRCDPISEHNRLYWYRQTLGQGPEFLTYFQNEAQLEKSRLLSDRFSAERPKGSFSTLEIQRTEQGDSAMYLCASSFVGGGTDTQYFGPGTRLTVL.